The next 11 T cell receptor beta chains were all read from a single sample in a study of CD8+ T cells in alopecia areata. cDNA prepared by RNA extraction and subsequent reverse transcription served as the template for sequencing. Here immunoSEQ multiplex PCR was the method, and the copy in TCRdb shows in-frame clones only, minus some. The sample contains 170,000 or so clones, roughly 61% of which appear only once. The treatment: oral pan-JAK inhibitor, 5-10 mg twice daily. The input for sequencing was CD8+ T cells sorted from blood, taken at week 24, from a patient treated with tofacitinib. These receptors were collected from a human donor with alopecia areata.

The V call is TRBV7-9, the J call TRBJ2-1; D possibly corresponds to TRBD2 (5 bases). The CDR3 loop spans 14 amino acids. Per germline, CDR1 SEHNR and CDR2 FQNEAQ (reference sequence). V lost 5 bases and J lost 1, with 9 bases in between. CDR3 amino acids: CASSPSGSYNEQFF. The CDR3 region has the DNA TGTGCCAGCAGCCCGAGCGGTTCCTACAATGAGCAGTTCTTC. Looking up the rest from reference TRBV7-9 and TRBJ2-1 gives the full variable domain: DTGVSQNPRHKITKRGQNVTFRCDPISEHNRLYWYRQTLGQGPEFLTYFQNEAQLEKSRLLSDRFSAERPKGSFSTLEIQRTEQGDSAMYLCASSPSGSYNEQFFGPGTRLTVL.

This clone was seen more than once but under ten times. The genes are TRBV7-9 and TRBJ2-1, with 10 nucleotides matching TRBD2. From germline, CDR1 is SEHNR and CDR2 FQNEAQ (reference sequence). The V and J ends lost 6 bases and 13 bases, in that order; junction bases with no gene match: 15. The CDR3 consists of 15 residues. The CDR3 DNA is TGTGCCAGCAGTCAAGGAACTAGCGGGGACAAGGGACAGTTCTTC. It translates to CASSQGTSGDKGQFF.

CDR3 DNA: TGCGCCAGCAGCCAAGATTCAGCAGCCCAAGAGACCCAGTACTTC. Its protein is CASSQDSAAQETQYF. The genes are TRBV4-1 and TRBJ2-5; no firm D call. This CDR3 spans 15 amino acids. The germline CDR1 and CDR2 sequences are MGHRA and YSYEKL. Trimming pared 0 bases from V and 1 base from J, leaving 9 bases between.

The chain has TRBV20-1 and TRBJ2-2, with D perhaps matching TRBD1 or TRBD2 (6 bases each). The CDR3 extends over 11 amino acids. Germline V gene sequence: CDR1 DFQATT, CDR2 SNEGSKA (reference sequence). V was cut by 6 bases and J by 6 bases, with 8 bases left in between. CDR3 bases: TGCAGTGCAGGGGGGCCCGGGGAGCTGTTTTTT. Encoded protein: CSAGGPGELFF.

The table lists this clone with a few counts. The chain couples TRBV28 to TRBJ2-2, with D unclear. CDR1 and CDR2 from the germline V gene are MDHEN and SYDVKM. The CDR3 totals 17 residues. The V gene lost 1 base and the J gene lost 0 bases, with 12 bases spanning the gap. The DNA for the CDR3 is TGTGCCAGCAGTTTATACCCCAGCCTCTCGAACACCGGGGAGCTGTTTTTT. It specifies CASSLYPSLSNTGELFF.

This clone has more than one count but fewer than ten. The genes are TRBV6-6 and TRBJ2-3, with 9 bases that match TRBD1. Trimming cost V 2 bases and J 3 bases; bases outside gene matches: 3. The germline gives CDR1 MNHNY, CDR2 SVGAGI (reference sequence). The CDR3 is made up of 15 amino acids. The CDR3 DNA reads TGTGCCAGCAGTTACGCGGACAGGGGAACAGATACGCAGTATTTT. Translating gives CASSYADRGTDTQYF.

This chain connects TRBV7-6 to TRBJ1-1; no clear D. Trimming left V 5 bases short and J 4 bases short, with 11 bases between. The CDR3 totals 13 residues. The germline CDR1 and CDR2 sequences are SGHVS and FNYEAQ. The CDR3 bases are TGTGCCAGCAGCCCTGTCCTGGGCACTGAAGCTTTCTTT. The encoded protein is CASSPVLGTEAFF.

The rearrangement links TRBV23-1 to TRBJ2-5; D might be TRBD2 (5 bases). TRBV23-1 is an open reading frame whose function is uncertain. The CDR3 length is 19 residues. V was cut by 0 bases and J by 7 bases, with 27 bases left in between. The CDR3 coding sequence is TGCGCCAGCAGTCAATCGGACTCCCCCGACCCTACAAGCAGAGGGACCCAGTACTTC. Its protein is CASSQSDSPDPTSRGTQYF.

Here the CDR3 reads CASSSPGLALETQYF. The CDR3 DNA reads TGTGCCAGCAGCTCCCCGGGACTAGCGCTGGAGACCCAGTACTTC. The J gene is TRBJ2-5, the V gene TRBV11-2; TRBD2 aligns across 10 bases. Germline V gene lookup returns CDR1 SGHAT and CDR2 FQNNGV. V was pared by 4 bases and J by 5 bases, with 7 bases of the junction left unmatched. The CDR3 loop spans 15 amino acids.

The chain combines TRBV11-2 with TRBJ1-6; TRBD1 might be the D (5 bases). This CDR3 has 17 residues. V lost 10 bases and J lost 9, with 28 bases in between. The V gene's germline CDR1 is SGHAT and CDR2 FQNNGV. This CDR3 reads CATNLNPWQGKGSPLHF. CDR3 DNA sequence: TGTGCCACCAACCTCAACCCCTGGCAGGGAAAGGGTTCACCCCTCCACTTT.

There are a few counts of this clone. This chain uses TRBV6-1 with TRBJ1-2, with TRBD1 matching 7 bases. This CDR3 has 14 residues. Germline-derived CDR1 and CDR2 are MNHNS and SASEGT. The V segment lost 8 bases and the J segment 5 bases; nucleotides outside the gene matches: 11. The CDR3 DNA is TGTGCCAGCCAGAACAGGGGCGCGGGATATGGCTACACCTTC. It encodes CASQNRGAGYGYTF.